The 21 T cell receptor beta chains below all came from one sample that was sequenced in a study of blood T cell repertoires in COVID-19. Profiling relied on immunoSEQ multiplex PCR, and the TCRdb table lists in-frame clones only, not all of them. The sample holds some 210,000 clones, about 90% seen once. The source material was peripheral blood. The receptors derive from a man aged 25 to 40 with acute or convalescent COVID-19.

As to this clone: The same CDR3 is also encoded by other DNA sequences in this sample. The chain combines TRBV18 with TRBJ1-1; D remains ambiguous. The CDR3 has 13 amino acids. V was shortened by 3 bases and J by 4 bases, with 9 bases between the two germline ends. Per germline, CDR1 KGHSH and CDR2 LQKENI. The CDR3 region is CASSPRGSTEAFF. The CDR3 nucleotides are TGTGCCAGCTCACCGCGAGGGAGCACTGAAGCTTTCTTT.

This clone was seen once. The chain carries TRBV7-2 and TRBJ2-7; D gene ambiguous. Germline CDR1 is SGHTA and CDR2 is FQGNSA. Trimming stripped 2 bases from V and 0 bases from J, with 8 bases between. The CDR3 length is 14 residues. As DNA, the CDR3 is TGTGCCAGCAGCTTATCCTCTGTCTCCTACGAGCAGTACTTC. It encodes CASSLSSVSYEQYF.

This sequence joins TRBV11-2 and TRBJ2-1; TRBD2 aligns across 10 bases. Germline CDR1 is SGHAT and CDR2 is FQNNGV. V was clipped by 2 bases and J by 8 bases; unmatched bases: 18. CDR3 length: 19 residues. CDR3 sequence (DNA): TGTGCCAGCAGCTTAAGGGTTTGGCTAGCGGGAGTCCCCGCCGATGAGCAGTTCTTC. It specifies CASSLRVWLAGVPADEQFF.

The CDR3 DNA sequence: TGTGCCAGCAGCCAAGGGCTAGCGGGTCCCTACGAGCAGTACTTC. It translates to CASSQGLAGPYEQYF. The chain links TRBV3-1 (or the pseudogene TRBV3-2) to TRBJ2-7, with 8 nucleotides matching TRBD2. The CDR3 covers 15 residues. Germline V gene sequence: CDR1 LGHDT, CDR2 YNNKEL (reference sequence). V trimming: 1 base; J trimming: 2 bases; junction bases outside the gene matches: 4.

The chain carries TRBV7-3 and TRBJ2-1; 10 bases fit TRBD1. Germline assignment: CDR1 SGHTA and CDR2 FQGTGA. The CDR3 contains 16 residues. Trimming at V came to 1 base and at J to 8 bases, leaving 8 bases not matched to a gene. The CDR3 DNA reads as TGTGCCAGCAGCTTAAGAAAAGGGACAGGGGTCCATGAGCAGTTCTTC. Its protein product is CASSLRKGTGVHEQFF.

The V gene is TRBV6-1, the J gene TRBJ1-1; D uncertain. The CDR3 is 15 residues long. V dropped 1 base and J dropped 0 bases, with 9 bases sitting between them. Germline V gene lookup returns CDR1 MNHNS and CDR2 SASEGT. The CDR3 loop reads CASSEEPVMNTEAFF. The CDR3, as DNA: TGTGCCAGCAGTGAAGAACCGGTAATGAACACTGAAGCTTTCTTT.

This sequence joins TRBV5-1 and TRBJ1-5, with TRBD1 as a possible D gene (6 bases). V shed 2 bases and J shed 6 bases, with 15 bases lying between them. Germline CDR1 reads SGHRS; CDR2 reads YFSETQ. The CDR3 consists of 15 residues. This CDR3 is CASSFGGGRFQPQHF. DNA of the CDR3: TGCGCCAGCAGCTTTGGGGGCGGGCGGTTTCAGCCCCAGCATTTT.

The gene calls are TRBV11-2 and TRBJ2-7; perhaps TRBD2 as D (6 bases). The CDR3 is made up of 14 amino acids. Germline V gene sequence: CDR1 SGHAT, CDR2 FQNNGV. Trimming took 1 base from V and 6 from J, leaving 13 bases between them. For the CDR3, the DNA is TGTGCCAGCAGCTTAGTTGGGGGGTCGGGCGAGCAGTACTTC. Translating it yields CASSLVGGSGEQYF.

The genes are TRBV9 and TRBJ2-7; 9 bases are a match to TRBD1. Per germline, CDR1 SGDLS and CDR2 YYNGEE. Germline trimming cut 4 bases from V and 4 bases from J; bases unmatched to any gene: 9. The CDR3 consists of 15 residues. This CDR3 is CASSPRGQGEYEQYF. CDR3 nucleotides: TGTGCCAGCAGCCCCCGGGGACAGGGCGAGTACGAGCAGTACTTC.

This clone is a singleton in its sample. The chain joins TRBV28 to TRBJ1-2; 8 positions agree with TRBD1. The CDR3 loop spans 14 amino acids. V shed 4 bases and J 8 bases; nucleotides not matched to a gene: 9. Per germline, CDR1 MDHEN and CDR2 SYDVKM. CDR3 region: CASSSGQGQTGYTF. CDR3 coding DNA: TGTGCCAGCAGTTCCGGACAGGGCCAGACGGGCTACACCTTC.

The chain is built from TRBV3-1 (or the pseudogene TRBV3-2) and TRBJ1-6; 7 positions match TRBD1. V dropped 6 bases and J dropped 10; count of bases not matched to a gene: 6. This CDR3 comprises 13 residues. Germline V CDR1 and CDR2: LGHDT, YNNKEL (reference sequence). CDR3 region: CASRTGVSSPLHF. CDR3 DNA sequence: TGTGCCAGCAGAACAGGGGTTAGCTCACCCCTCCACTTT.

The V gene is TRBV27, the J gene TRBJ2-1, with D uncertain. This CDR3 is built from 13 residues. Trimming left V 6 bases short and J 4 bases short, with 10 bases between. Germline lookup yields CDR1 MNHEY and CDR2 SMNVEV (reference sequence). This CDR3 is CASSIDIYNEQFF. The CDR3 nucleotides are TGTGCCAGCAGCATAGACATATACAATGAGCAGTTCTTC.

The chain joins TRBV28 to TRBJ1-2; TRBD1 aligns across 8 bases. J gave up 2 bases and V 6 bases, and 2 bases lay outside the gene matches. The V gene's germline CDR1 is MDHEN and CDR2 SYDVKM. The CDR3 length is 13 residues. The CDR3 DNA reads as TGTGCCAGCAGCGGGGACAGGAACTATGGCTACACCTTC. This translates into CASSGDRNYGYTF.

The chain joins TRBV29-1 to TRBJ1-1, with 7 positions matching TRBD1. V shed 6 bases, J shed 4 bases, and the junction held 8 bases outside the gene matches. Germline V lookup: CDR1 SQVTM, CDR2 ANQGSEA. This CDR3 has 13 amino acids. CDR3: CSVETGESTEAFF. The CDR3 region has the DNA TGCAGCGTGGAAACAGGGGAAAGCACTGAAGCTTTCTTT. Variable domain in full (rest from reference TRBV29-1 and TRBJ1-1): SAVISQKPSRDICQRGTSLTIQCQVDSQVTMMFWYRQQPGQSLTLIATANQGSEATYESGFVIDKFPISRPNLTFSTLTVSNMSPEDSSIYLCSVETGESTEAFFGQGTRLTVV.

The rearrangement links TRBV27 to TRBJ1-5, with a weak D call TRBD1 (5 bases). In germline, CDR1 is MNHEY, CDR2 SMNVEV (reference sequence). This CDR3 contains 15 residues. The V end was cut by 2 bases, the J end by 4 bases, with 12 bases between. The CDR3 DNA is TGTGCCAGCAGTTTACTGCAGGGTGGAAATCAGCCCCAGCATTTT. Encoded protein: CASSLLQGGNQPQHF.

The chain joins TRBV5-1 to TRBJ2-7, with TRBD2 as a possible D gene (6 bases). V was pared by 3 bases and J by 7 bases, with 23 bases between. Germline V CDR1 and CDR2: SGHRS, YFSETQ. This CDR3 has 16 residues. CDR3 region: CASSSRRAGPMGEQYF. CDR3 DNA: TGCGCCAGCAGCTCACGGAGAGCGGGCCCCATGGGAGAGCAGTACTTC.

This chain joins TRBV28 and TRBJ1-1; the D gene is possibly TRBD1 (5 bases). The germline V gene encodes CDR1 MDHEN and CDR2 SYDVKM. CDR3 size: 15 residues. V lost 7 bases to trimming and J lost 6 bases, with 21 bases between them. CDR3: CASITLRGYLPEAFF. The CDR3 DNA follows: TGTGCCAGCATCACTTTAAGGGGTTATTTACCTGAAGCTTTCTTT. Full variable domain (remainder filled in from reference TRBV28 and TRBJ1-1): DVKVTQSSRYLVKRTGEKVFLECVQDMDHENMFWYRQDPGLGLRLIYFSYDVKMKEKGDIPEGYSVSREKKERFSLILESASTNQTSMYLCASITLRGYLPEAFFGQGTRLTVV.

The chain employs TRBV18 and TRBJ1-1, with TRBD1 matching over 12 bases. Germline V lookup: CDR1 KGHSH, CDR2 LQKENI. The CDR3 contains 17 residues. V shed 3 bases and J 8 bases; nucleotides not matched to a gene: 13. As DNA, the CDR3 is TGTGCCAGCTCACCTACTTTATCCGGGACAGGGGGCGACGAAGCTTTCTTT. This codes for CASSPTLSGTGGDEAFF.

The chain couples TRBV11-1 to TRBJ2-5; 9 bases are a match to TRBD1. Germline loops: CDR1 SGHAT, CDR2 FQDESV (reference sequence). The CDR3 runs to 14 residues. V trimming: 2 bases; J trimming: 4 bases; junction bases outside the gene matches: 2. The CDR3 here is CASSLNRGRETQYF. DNA of the CDR3: TGTGCCAGCAGCTTAAACAGGGGGCGAGAGACCCAGTACTTC.

CDR3 loop: CASSLWPRGDTGELFF. DNA of the CDR3: TGTGCCAGCAGTTTATGGCCCCGGGGAGACACCGGGGAGCTGTTTTTT. The rearrangement joins TRBV28 to TRBJ2-2; tentative D call: TRBD2 (5 bases). Germline values: CDR1 MDHEN, CDR2 SYDVKM. V lost 0 bases and J lost 3, with 11 bases in between. This CDR3 has 16 amino acids.

The genes are TRBV28 and TRBJ1-2, with D unclear. Germline V lookup: CDR1 MDHEN, CDR2 SYDVKM. CDR3 length equals 12 residues. Trimming took off 6 bases at V and 6 bases at J, with 11 bases between the two ends. The CDR3 region has the DNA TGTGCCAGCAGCGCCCCCGAGGATGGCTACACCTTC. Its protein product is CASSAPEDGYTF.